This T cell receptor (beta chain) stems from a study of T cells in Graves' hyperthyroidism and ophthalmopathy. The study's findings and limits: Blood also contained most expanded thyroid clonotypes above 0.001.

Researchers amplified the TCR beta CDR3 regions from RNA transcripts. Researchers ran a first-round RT-PCR on the TCR CDR3 using the HTBI primer set. TCRdb analysed the multiplex PCR reads with MiXCR anew, one entry per CDR3 protein. The data show hundreds of thousands of distinct CDR3 sequences, around 13% seen once. This clonotype was observed many times. Its target is unknown. Trimming pared 1 base from V and 6 bases from J, leaving 7 bases between. The CDR3 is made up of 14 amino acids. This chain connects TRBV12-3 or TRBV12-4 to TRBJ1-6, with D perhaps TRBD1 (5 bases). Sequencing used blood. The sequence came from a woman in her 30s with Graves' hyperthyroidism. This chain's CDR3 is CASSLGQGNSPLHF. CDR3 nucleotides: TGTGCCAGCAGTTTAGGGCAGGGTAATTCACCCCTCCACTTT.